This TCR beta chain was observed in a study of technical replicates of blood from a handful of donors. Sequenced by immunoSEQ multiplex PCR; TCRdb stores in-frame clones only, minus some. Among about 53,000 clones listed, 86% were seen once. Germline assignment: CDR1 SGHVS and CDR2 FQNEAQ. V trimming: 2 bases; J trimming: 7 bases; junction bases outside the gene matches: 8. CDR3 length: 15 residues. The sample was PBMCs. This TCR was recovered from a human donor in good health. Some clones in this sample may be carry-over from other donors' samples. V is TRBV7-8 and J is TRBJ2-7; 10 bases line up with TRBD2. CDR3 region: CASSLMLAGVGEQYF. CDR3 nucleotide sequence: TGTGCCAGCAGCTTAATGCTAGCGGGAGTAGGGGAGCAGTACTTC.